These T cell receptor beta chains were read from a single sample in a study of blood T cell repertoires in COVID-19. The table came from immunoSEQ multiplex PCR; TCRdb's copy has only in-frame clones and leaves some out. The sample holds some 120,000 clones; more than 85% are singletons and the top ten take about 18%. The sample consisted of peripheral blood. The receptors stem from a human donor with acute or convalescent COVID-19. The donor label of this sample is uncertain. Each CDR3 is given with its conserved first and last residue. A D gene is named only where the DNA matches it firmly. Size tells how often a clone was seen (once, few, many) or the class of an expanded clone, and some rows leave it out.

V gene: TRBV18; D gene: -; clone size: -; J gene: TRBJ1-5; CDR3 DNA: TGTGCCAGCTCACCCGGCAGGGATCAGCCCCAGCATTTT; CDR3 protein: CASSPGRDQPQHF
V gene: TRBV28; D gene: TRBD1; clone size: -; J gene: TRBJ1-5; CDR3 DNA: TGTGCCAGTCGACAGGGAAATAGCAATCAGCCCCAGCATTTT; CDR3 protein: CASRQGNSNQPQHF
V gene: TRBV21-1; D gene: -; clone size: -; J gene: TRBJ2-7; CDR3 DNA: TGTGCCAGCAAGGGGACAGTTCCTTACGAGCAGTACTTC; CDR3 protein: CASKGTVPYEQYF
V gene: TRBV27; D gene: TRBD2; clone size: -; J gene: TRBJ2-5; CDR3 DNA: TGTGCCAGCAGTTTCAGCGGGAGCCAAGAGACCCAGTACTTC; CDR3 protein: CASSFSGSQETQYF
V gene: TRBV10-3; D gene: TRBD1; clone size: once; J gene: TRBJ1-1; CDR3 DNA: TGTGCCATCAGGGTAACAGGGGTGTGGGCTGAAGCTTTCTTT; CDR3 protein: CAIRVTGVWAEAFF
V gene: TRBV28; D gene: TRBD1; clone size: -; J gene: TRBJ1-4; CDR3 DNA: TGTGCCAGCAGTTCTAACCAGGGGGTCTTTGAAAAACTGTTTTTT; CDR3 protein: CASSSNQGVFEKLFF
V gene: TRBV5-1; D gene: -; clone size: -; J gene: TRBJ1-4; CDR3 DNA: TGCGCCAGCAGCTTGGGGCCGGGGATTAATGAAAAACTGTTTTTT; CDR3 protein: CASSLGPGINEKLFF
V gene: TRBV28; D gene: -; clone size: -; J gene: TRBJ1-2; CDR3 DNA: TGTGCCAGCAGTCTCACCCGGAGCTATGGCTACACCTTC; CDR3 protein: CASSLTRSYGYTF
V gene: TRBV5-1; D gene: -; clone size: -; J gene: TRBJ1-1; CDR3 DNA: TGCGCCAGCAGCTTGGAGGGGATGAACACTGAAGCTTTCTTT; CDR3 protein: CASSLEGMNTEAFF
V gene: TRBV19; D gene: -; clone size: -; J gene: TRBJ1-1; CDR3 DNA: TGTGCCAGTAGTATAGGCGGCGGAGAAGCTTTCTTT; CDR3 protein: CASSIGGGEAFF
V gene: TRBV2; D gene: TRBD1; clone size: -; J gene: TRBJ1-1; CDR3 DNA: TGTGCCAGCAGTGACCGGACAGGACGCCCTGAAGCTTTCTTT; CDR3 protein: CASSDRTGRPEAFF
V gene: TRBV5-1; D gene: -; clone size: -; J gene: TRBJ1-6; CDR3 DNA: TGCGCCAGCGCCCTGGAGATCTCCTATAATTCACCCCTCCACTTT; CDR3 protein: CASALEISYNSPLHF
V gene: TRBV6-2/TRBV6-3; D gene: -; clone size: few; J gene: TRBJ1-5; CDR3 DNA: TGTGCCAGCAGTTACGGTCTGGCCTGGACAGTAAACAATCAGCCCCAGCATTTT; CDR3 protein: CASSYGLAWTVNNQPQHF
V gene: TRBV29-1; D gene: -; clone size: -; J gene: TRBJ2-1; CDR3 DNA: TGCAGCGTCGAGGGGGGGAGCTCCTACAATGAGCAGTTCTTC; CDR3 protein: CSVEGGSSYNEQFF
V gene: TRBV28; D gene: TRBD2; clone size: -; J gene: TRBJ2-7; CDR3 DNA: TGTGCCAGCAGTTTAGCAAGCGGGAGACCCTCCTACGAGCAGTACTTC; CDR3 protein: CASSLASGRPSYEQYF
V gene: TRBV6-2/TRBV6-3; D gene: TRBD2; clone size: -; J gene: TRBJ2-1; CDR3 DNA: TGTGCCAGCAGCCCAGGGATAGCGGGATCCTACAATGAGCAGTTCTTC; CDR3 protein: CASSPGIAGSYNEQFF
V gene: TRBV29-1; D gene: -; clone size: -; J gene: TRBJ1-2; CDR3 DNA: TGCAGCGCCGATGGATGGGACTTGGACTATGGCTACACCTTC; CDR3 protein: CSADGWDLDYGYTF
V gene: TRBV13; D gene: -; clone size: -; J gene: TRBJ2-5; CDR3 DNA: TGTGCCAGCAGCTTAGTCGCAGGGTCGTCGGGAGAGACCCAGTACTTC; CDR3 protein: CASSLVAGSSGETQYF
V gene: TRBV11-2; D gene: -; clone size: -; J gene: TRBJ1-6; CDR3 DNA: TGTGCCAGCAGGCCGGGGGGGAGCTCCTATAATTCACCCCTCCACTTT; CDR3 protein: CASRPGGSSYNSPLHF